The 27 T cell receptor beta chains reported below all come from one sample, sequenced in a study of T cell changes during pregnancy in multiple sclerosis. Measured with immunoSEQ multiplex PCR; TCRdb has only the in-frame clones, and not every one. The profile shows approximately 25,000 clones, around 89% of them singletons. Specimen: CD4+ T cells from peripheral blood mononuclear cells, collected in the first trimester of pregnancy. The receptors shown here come from a female donor in good health, enrolled as a control in a pregnancy study.

J is TRBJ2-3 and V is TRBV5-4; no reliable D call. The CDR3 totals 14 residues. Trimming cost V 6 bases and J 0 bases, with 11 bases left between them. CDR1 is SGHNT and CDR2 is YYREEE in the germline V gene (reference sequence). The CDR3 DNA reads TGTGCCAGCAACCCGGGTCAAAGCACAGATACGCAGTATTTT. It encodes CASNPGQSTDTQYF.

This clone was seen once. The rearrangement uses TRBV18 and TRBJ2-3; D perhaps matches TRBD1 (5 bases). The CDR3 covers 15 residues. Trimming stripped 2 bases from V and 0 bases from J, with 9 bases between. Germline CDR1 is KGHSH and CDR2 is LQKENI. CDR3 in DNA: TGTGCCAGCTCACCAAGGGGATCTAGCACAGATACGCAGTATTTT. It codes for CASSPRGSSTDTQYF.

V usage is TRBV2 and J usage is TRBJ1-6, with D maybe TRBD1 (6 bases). V lost 4 bases to trimming and J lost 7 bases, with 11 bases between them. The CDR3 sequence is 14 residues long. CDR1 and CDR2 from the germline V gene are SNHLY and FYNNEI. The CDR3: CASSAETGNSPLHF. The CDR3 DNA follows: TGTGCCAGCAGTGCGGAGACAGGAAATTCACCCCTCCACTTT.

CDR3 nucleotides: TGTGCCAGCAGCTTAGGGAAACGGGACAGGGGTGACTATGGCTACACCTTC. Protein sequence: CASSLGKRDRGDYGYTF. The genes are TRBV11-1 and TRBJ1-2; TRBD1 aligns across 10 bases. The germline V gene has CDR1 SGHAT and CDR2 FQDESV (reference sequence). Trimming removed 1 base from V and 3 bases from J; junction bases left unmatched: 8. This CDR3 region has 17 residues.

This chain joins TRBV7-9 and TRBJ2-7, with a tentative D call TRBD1 (6 bases). Trimming stripped 4 bases from V and 4 bases from J, with 17 bases between. CDR1 and CDR2 (germline): SEHNR, FQNEAQ (reference sequence). The CDR3 consists of 15 residues. This CDR3 is CASSSGASPLYEQYF. CDR3 bases: TGTGCCAGCAGCTCAGGGGCCAGCCCTCTATACGAGCAGTACTTC. Together with reference TRBV7-9 and TRBJ2-7, the CDR3 gives the full variable domain: DTGVSQNPRHKITKRGQNVTFRCDPISEHNRLYWYRQTLGQGPEFLTYFQNEAQLEKSRLLSDRFSAERPKGSFSTLEIQRTEQGDSAMYLCASSSGASPLYEQYFGPGTRLTVT.

The chain recombines TRBV30 with TRBJ2-7, with TRBD2 identical over 8 bases. Unmatched junction bases numbered 5, after V lost 3 bases and J lost 1 base. The V gene's germline CDR1 is GTSNPN and CDR2 SVGIG (reference sequence). The CDR3 runs to 14 residues. The CDR3 spells CAWRSGGKSYEQYF. The CDR3 DNA reads TGTGCCTGGAGAAGCGGGGGCAAATCCTACGAGCAGTACTTC.

This clone was seen once. The chain uses TRBV10-2 and TRBJ2-1, with TRBD2 matching 10 bases. Per the germline V gene, CDR1 is WSHSY and CDR2 is SAAADI. The CDR3 totals 13 residues. Germline trimming cut 10 bases from V and 10 bases from J; bases unmatched to any gene: 10. CDR3 loop: CATQAGGLREQFF. DNA for the CDR3: TGCGCCACCCAAGCGGGGGGGCTACGGGAGCAGTTCTTC.

The chain recombines TRBV14 with TRBJ2-3; D is ambiguous. Germline V gene lookup returns CDR1 SGHDN and CDR2 FVKESK. The CDR3 extends over 11 amino acids. V was shortened by 2 bases and J by 5 bases, with 2 bases between the two germline ends. Written as DNA, the CDR3 is TGTGCCAGCAGCCAACAAGATACGCAGTATTTT. It yields the protein CASSQQDTQYF.

The chain combines TRBV20-1 with TRBJ2-7; possible D gene TRBD1, 6 bases. The V gene's germline CDR1 is DFQATT and CDR2 SNEGSKA (reference sequence). This CDR3 has 11 residues. Trimming stripped 5 bases from V and 3 bases from J, with 8 bases between. CDR3 sequence: CSAVQGYEQYF. The CDR3 nucleotides read TGCAGTGCTGTACAGGGCTACGAGCAGTACTTC.

The CDR3 coding sequence is TGTGCCAGCAGTTCTCGGACAGGGGGCAATCAGCCCCAGCATTTT. Translation gives CASSSRTGGNQPQHF. V gene TRBV6-5 combines with J gene TRBJ1-5; TRBD1 matches at 9 bases. The V and J ends lost 4 bases and 2 bases, in that order; junction bases with no gene match: 3. CDR3 length: 15 amino acids. Germline CDR1 and CDR2: MNHEY and SVGAGI.

The chain employs TRBV7-9 and TRBJ1-4; D not resolved. The V and J ends lost 9 bases and 0 bases respectively, with 8 bases between them. In germline, CDR1 is SEHNR, CDR2 FQNEAQ (reference sequence). The CDR3 sequence is 13 residues long. The CDR3 spells CASSQATNEKLFF. Written as DNA, the CDR3 is TGTGCCAGTTCCCAGGCAACTAATGAAAAACTGTTTTTT.

The V gene is TRBV18, the J gene TRBJ1-3; D unclear. Trimming took off 0 bases at V and 0 bases at J, with 9 bases between the two ends. CDR1 KGHSH and CDR2 LQKENI come from the germline V gene. The CDR3 is made up of 16 amino acids. The chain's CDR3 is CASSPPSGYSGNTIYF. The CDR3 nucleotides are TGTGCCAGCTCACCACCGTCGGGGTACTCTGGAAACACCATATATTTT. Full variable domain (remainder filled in from reference TRBV18 and TRBJ1-3): NAGVMQNPRHLVRRRGQEARLRCSPMKGHSHVYWYRQLPEEGLKFMVYLQKENIIDESGMPKERFSAEFPKEGPSILRIQQVVRGDSAAYFCASSPPSGYSGNTIYFGEGSWLTVV.

This clone has more than one count but fewer than ten. The chain carries TRBV19 and TRBJ1-4, with TRBD1 matching 7 bases. This CDR3 has 14 amino acids. V was pared by 5 bases and J by 7 bases, with 7 bases of the junction left unmatched. Germline-derived CDR1 and CDR2 are LNHDA and SQIVND (reference sequence). Here the CDR3 DNA reads TGTGCCAGTAGTCCGACAGGGTTTGGTGAAAAACTGTTTTTT. Protein product: CASSPTGFGEKLFF.

This rearrangement joins TRBV11-1 to TRBJ2-1, with a tentative D call TRBD2 (5 bases). The CDR3 runs 14 residues. Per the germline V gene, CDR1 is SGHAT and CDR2 is FQDESV (reference sequence). The V gene lost 1 base and the J gene lost 9 bases, with 13 bases spanning the gap. The CDR3 DNA follows: TGTGCCAGCAGCTTAGATCAGCGGTTAAGTGAGCAGTTCTTC. This translates into CASSLDQRLSEQFF.

V gene TRBV11-3 combines with J gene TRBJ2-3; D not resolved. The length of the CDR3 is 13 residues. V was cut by 1 base and J by 6 bases, with 8 bases left in between. The germline gives CDR1 SGHNT, CDR2 YENEEA. This CDR3 is CASSLGARDTQYF. DNA of the CDR3: TGTGCCAGCAGCTTAGGAGCTAGGGATACGCAGTATTTT.

The V gene is TRBV7-6, the J gene TRBJ2-5, with 10 bases aligning to TRBD2. CDR3 length: 16 residues. V was clipped by 5 bases and J by 4 bases; unmatched bases: 10. The V gene's germline CDR1 is SGHVS and CDR2 FNYEAQ. The CDR3 region is CASSRLAAGGRETQYF. CDR3 in DNA: TGTGCCAGCAGCCGGTTGGCAGCGGGGGGGAGAGAGACCCAGTACTTC.

The chain combines TRBV28 with TRBJ1-5; weak D call: TRBD1 (6 bases). CDR1 and CDR2 from the germline V gene are MDHEN and SYDVKM. This CDR3 has 16 amino acids. V was clipped by 2 bases and J by 1 base, with 12 bases between them. The CDR3 nucleotides read TGTGCCAGCAGTTTAACCTACAGGGCAAGCAATCAGCCCCAGCATTTT. It codes for CASSLTYRASNQPQHF.

V usage is TRBV25-1 and J usage is TRBJ2-2; 10 bases match TRBD1. This CDR3 spans 15 amino acids. Germline V gene sequence: CDR1 MGHDK, CDR2 SYGVNS. Trimming at V came to 3 bases and at J to 7 bases, leaving 5 bases not matched to a gene. The CDR3 reads CASSDDRGLSGELFF. CDR3 in DNA: TGTGCCAGCAGTGACGACAGGGGGCTTAGCGGGGAGCTGTTTTTT.

V is TRBV4-1 and J is TRBJ1-5; weak D call: TRBD1 (6 bases). Germline V gives CDR1 MGHRA, CDR2 YSYEKL. V lost 0 bases, J lost 2 bases, and 11 bases lay in between. The CDR3 is 16 residues long. The CDR3 DNA follows: TGCGCCAGCAGCCAAGATGACCGACAGGGCAATCAGCCCCAGCATTTT. This codes for CASSQDDRQGNQPQHF.

This chain joins TRBV9 and TRBJ1-3; weak D call: TRBD1 (5 bases). CDR1 SGDLS and CDR2 YYNGEE come from the germline V gene. Trimming took 2 bases from V and 0 from J, leaving 9 bases between them. The CDR3 contains 15 residues. The CDR3 protein is CASSVGQASGNTIYF. CDR3 nucleotides: TGTGCCAGCAGCGTTGGACAAGCCTCTGGAAACACCATATATTTT.

V is TRBV30 and J is TRBJ2-3, with D maybe TRBD1 (5 bases). Germline-derived CDR1 and CDR2 are GTSNPN and SVGIG (reference sequence). Trimming pared 4 bases from V and 3 bases from J, leaving 8 bases between. The CDR3 totals 12 residues. In DNA form, the CDR3 reads TGTGCCTGGACAGGGTGGACAGATACGCAGTATTTT. It translates to CAWTGWTDTQYF.

This chain links TRBV7-2 with TRBJ2-5; possibly TRBD2 for D (5 bases). The germline CDR1 and CDR2 sequences are SGHTA and FQGNSA. V shed 4 bases and J shed 9 bases, with 12 bases lying between them. The CDR3 covers 12 residues. CDR3 sequence (DNA): TGTGCCAGCAGCTCCTACGGGGTTGCCCAGTACTTC. This gives the protein CASSSYGVAQYF.

The rearrangement uses TRBV28 and TRBJ2-7; 9 positions agree with TRBD2. Germline CDR1 is MDHEN and CDR2 is SYDVKM. The CDR3 spans 14 residues. V lost 5 bases, J lost 2 bases, and 4 bases stayed unmatched. CDR3 coding DNA: TGTGCCAGCAGTGTGACTAGCGGAGCCTACGAGCAGTACTTC. Amino acids: CASSVTSGAYEQYF. Together with reference TRBV28 and TRBJ2-7, the CDR3 gives the full variable domain: DVKVTQSSRYLVKRTGEKVFLECVQDMDHENMFWYRQDPGLGLRLIYFSYDVKMKEKGDIPEGYSVSREKKERFSLILESASTNQTSMYLCASSVTSGAYEQYFGPGTRLTVT.

The chain has TRBV21-1 and TRBJ1-1; the table's TRBD1 call for D was not verified on the DNA. TRBV21-1 counts as a pseudogene. The CDR3 is made up of 18 amino acids. The CDR3 sequence is CASSIQTGTEGPNTEAFF. The CDR3 bases are TGTGCCAGCAGCATTCAGACCGGGACAGAAGGCCCGAACACTGAAGCTTTCTTT.

The genes are TRBV5-4 and TRBJ2-1; 8 nucleotides agree with TRBD2. The CDR3 is made up of 15 amino acids. Germline CDR1 and CDR2: SGHNT and YYREEE (reference sequence). V was clipped by 0 bases and J by 6 bases; unmatched bases: 5. CDR3 DNA: TGTGCCAGCAGCTTGGACGCGGGAGGTGGCAATGAGCAGTTCTTC. It specifies CASSLDAGGGNEQFF.

CDR3 residues: CASSFGTGNGYTF. The DNA for the CDR3 is TGTGCCAGCAGCTTCGGGACAGGGAATGGCTACACCTTC. The V gene is TRBV5-8, the J gene TRBJ1-2; 9 bases are shared with TRBD1. This CDR3 contains 13 residues. Germline-derived CDR1 and CDR2 are SGHTS and YDEGEE. J was trimmed by 6 bases and V by 2 bases; bases with no gene match: 2.

V usage is TRBV29-1 and J usage is TRBJ2-5; 8 nucleotides align to TRBD1. The DNA end favors TRBJ2-7, so the J call may be wrong. The CDR3 runs 15 residues. CDR1 is SQVTM and CDR2 is ANQGSEA in the germline V gene. This chain's CDR3 is CSVEDWRTGSYEQYF. CDR3 nucleotide sequence: TGCAGCGTTGAAGATTGGCGGACAGGGAGCTACGAGCAGTACTTC.